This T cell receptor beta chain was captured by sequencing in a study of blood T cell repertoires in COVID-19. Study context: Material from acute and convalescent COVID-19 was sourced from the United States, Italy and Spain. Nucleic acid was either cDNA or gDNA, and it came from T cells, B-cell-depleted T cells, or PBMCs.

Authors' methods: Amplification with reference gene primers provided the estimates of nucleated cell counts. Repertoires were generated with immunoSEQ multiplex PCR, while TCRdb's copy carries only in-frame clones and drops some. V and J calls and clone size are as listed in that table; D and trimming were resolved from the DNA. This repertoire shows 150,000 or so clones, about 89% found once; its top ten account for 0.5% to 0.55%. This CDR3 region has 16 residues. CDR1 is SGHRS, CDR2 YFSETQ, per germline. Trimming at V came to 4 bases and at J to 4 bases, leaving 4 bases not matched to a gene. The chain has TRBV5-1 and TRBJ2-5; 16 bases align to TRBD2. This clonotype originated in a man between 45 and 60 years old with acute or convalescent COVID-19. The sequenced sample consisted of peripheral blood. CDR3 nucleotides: TGCGCCAGCAGCCCGGGGACTAGCGGGAGGGTAGAGACCCAGTACTTC. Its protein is CASSPGTSGRVETQYF.